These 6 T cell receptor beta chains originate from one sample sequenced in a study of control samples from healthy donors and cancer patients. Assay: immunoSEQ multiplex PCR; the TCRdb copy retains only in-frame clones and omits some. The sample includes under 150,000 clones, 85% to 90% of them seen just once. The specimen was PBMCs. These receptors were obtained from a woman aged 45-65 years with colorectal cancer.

CDR3: CASSLGGGQETQYF. The CDR3 coding sequence is TGTGCCAGCAGCTTAGGCGGGGGCCAAGAGACCCAGTACTTC. The chain carries TRBV11-3 and TRBJ2-5; the match to TRBD2 covers 7 bases. J gave up 1 base and V 1 base, and 0 bases lay outside the gene matches. CDR1 and CDR2 from the germline V gene are SGHNT and YENEEA. The CDR3 consists of 14 residues.

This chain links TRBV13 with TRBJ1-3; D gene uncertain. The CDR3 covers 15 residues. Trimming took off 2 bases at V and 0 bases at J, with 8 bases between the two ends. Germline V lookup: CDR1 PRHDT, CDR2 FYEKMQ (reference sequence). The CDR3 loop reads CASSLKQFSGNTIYF. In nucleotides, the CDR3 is TGTGCCAGCAGCTTAAAACAGTTCTCTGGAAACACCATATATTTT.

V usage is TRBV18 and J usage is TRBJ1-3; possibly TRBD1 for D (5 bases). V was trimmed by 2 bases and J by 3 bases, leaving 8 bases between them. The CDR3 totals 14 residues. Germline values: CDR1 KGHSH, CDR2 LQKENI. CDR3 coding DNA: TGTGCCAGCTCACCAACAGGCAATGGAAACACCATATATTTT. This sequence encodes CASSPTGNGNTIYF.

The CDR3 bases are TGTGCCAGCAGCTTTGGACAGGGGCAATCTGGAAACACCATATATTTT. This codes for CASSFGQGQSGNTIYF. The chain links TRBV5-4 to TRBJ1-3; TRBD1 matches at 9 bases. V was pared by 2 bases and J by 1 base, with 4 bases of the junction left unmatched. CDR1 and CDR2 from the germline V gene are SGHNT and YYREEE (reference sequence). CDR3 size: 16 residues.

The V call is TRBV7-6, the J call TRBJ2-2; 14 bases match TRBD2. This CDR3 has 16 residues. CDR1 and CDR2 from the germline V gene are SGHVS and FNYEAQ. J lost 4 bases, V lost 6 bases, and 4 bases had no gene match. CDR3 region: CASRNGLAGGTGELFF. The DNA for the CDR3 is TGTGCCAGCAGGAACGGACTAGCGGGAGGCACCGGGGAGCTGTTTTTT.

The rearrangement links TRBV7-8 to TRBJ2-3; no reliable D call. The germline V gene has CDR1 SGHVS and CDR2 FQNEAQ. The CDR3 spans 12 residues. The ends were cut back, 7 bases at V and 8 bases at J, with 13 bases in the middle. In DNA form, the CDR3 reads TGTGCCAGCACCCCCCGTGTCGGTACGCAGTATTTT. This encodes CASTPRVGTQYF.